This T cell receptor (beta chain) is drawn from a study of shared clonotypes between healthy human individuals. Regarding the study as a whole: Sharing across four donors was highest in naive CD4 (roughly 5%) and lowest in memory CD8 (roughly 0.4%). Few donors restricted represented genetic and exposure-history diversity.

Partitioning of CD4+ cells yielded a CD45RA+ naive subset and a CD45RA-negative memory subset. The V gene lost 2 bases and the J gene lost 4 bases, with 11 bases spanning the gap. The CDR3 covers 14 residues. Germline CDR1 MNHNS, CDR2 SASEGT. Generated by immunoSEQ multiplex PCR, the TCRdb table keeps only in-frame clones and is missing some. The data show approximately 2,300,000 clones, under 95% seen once. On this clone: No antigen is known for it.

The sequence derives from a man aged 18-30 years in good health. Some clones in this sample may be carry-over from other donors' samples. This rearrangement joins TRBV6-1 to TRBJ1-2, with D maybe TRBD1 (5 bases). Sequencing input: naive CD4+ T cells from PBMCs. Subset meaning: CD45RA+ positively selected. The CDR3 DNA sequence: TGTGCCAGCAGTGAAAGGGGAGGTCTCTATGGCTACACCTTC. As protein: CASSERGGLYGYTF.